A single sample gave rise to the 11 T cell receptor beta chains below, sequenced in a study of glioma-infiltrating T cells. The iRepertoire nested amplicon-rescue multiplex PCR amplified TCR alpha and beta CDR3s from RNA. TCRdb itself ran the multiplex PCR reads through MiXCR, one entry per CDR3 protein. The sample lists fewer than 250,000 distinct CDR3 sequences, more than 30% occurring once. The specimen sequenced was glioma tissue, nonneoplastic brain tissue, or PBMCs (not recorded which). These receptors were taken from a human donor with low-grade glioma or glioblastoma, undergoing nonglioma brain surgery, or in good health (not recorded which).

Many counts were recorded for this clonotype. The chain recombines TRBV10-2 with TRBJ2-1; unclear D gene. V dropped 2 bases and J dropped 3 bases, with 11 bases sitting between them. CDR1 and CDR2 from the germline V gene are WSHSY and SAAADI. The CDR3 is 15 residues long. The CDR3 coding sequence is TGCGCCAGCAGTGAGACCTCTTGGGACTACAATGAGCAGTTCTTC. It encodes CASSETSWDYNEQFF.

Concerning this clonotype itself: One junction end does not reproduce the germline sequence, and a read error may be involved. The J gene is TRBJ2-7, the V gene TRBV19, with TRBD2 matching over 7 bases. The CDR3 runs 13 residues. Germline V gene sequence: CDR1 LNHDA, CDR2 SQIVND (reference sequence). The CDR3 spells CSSSPSGGYEQYF. The CDR3 DNA reads TGTTCCAGCAGTCCGTCGGGGGGATACGAGCAGTACTTC.

Regarding this clonotype: Possible read error: a much larger clone is one base away. The chain is built from TRBV7-9 and TRBJ2-5, with 9 bases identical to TRBD2. The CDR3 sequence is 13 residues long. Germline lookup yields CDR1 SEHNR and CDR2 FQNEAQ (reference sequence). CDR3 sequence (DNA): TGTGTCAGCAGCACTAGCGGGCGAGAGACCCAGTACTTC. This gives the protein CVSSTSGRETQYF.

Turning to this clonotype: Just one base apart from a much larger clone, this may be a read error. The chain is built from TRBV29-1 and TRBJ1-1, with TRBD1 matching 7 bases. The V segment lost 4 bases and the J segment 6 bases; nucleotides outside the gene matches: 8. CDR1 and CDR2 from the germline V gene are SQVTM and ANQGSEA. This CDR3 comprises 13 residues. The CDR3 sequence: CSVARQGRSEAFF. CDR3 in DNA: TGCAGCGTTGCCAGACAGGGAAGGTCTGAAGCTTTCTTT.

This clonotype was counted many times. CDR3 bases: TGTGCCAGCAGCCCACAGGAGGGTAGGGCTGGAAACACCATATATTTT. It yields the protein CASSPQEGRAGNTIYF. This chain uses TRBV7-2 with TRBJ1-3; tentative D call: TRBD1 (5 bases). The ends were cut back, 5 bases at V and 2 bases at J, with 16 bases in the middle. CDR3 size: 16 residues. CDR1 is SGHTA, CDR2 FQGNSA, per germline. Looking up the rest from reference TRBV7-2 and TRBJ1-3 gives the full variable domain: GAGVSQSPSNKVTEKGKDVELRCDPISGHTALYWYRQSLGQGLEFLIYFQGNSAPDKSGLPSDRFSAERTGGSVSTLTIQRTQQEDSAVYLCASSPQEGRAGNTIYFGEGSWLTVV.

The rearrangement uses TRBV20-1 and TRBJ2-7; TRBD1 is a possible D gene (6 bases). Germline loops: CDR1 DFQATT, CDR2 SNEGSKA (reference sequence). CDR3 length: 13 residues. The V and J ends lost 3 bases and 2 bases respectively, with 11 bases between them. CDR3 amino acids: CSARRTDPYEQYF. CDR3 nucleotide sequence: TGCAGTGCTAGGAGGACAGACCCCTACGAGCAGTACTTC.

Details on this clonotype: At one boundary the junction diverges from the germline segment, which might be a read error. The chain combines TRBV5-1 with TRBJ2-7, with 10 positions matching TRBD1. The CDR3 consists of 13 residues. Germline CDR1 SGHRS, CDR2 YFSETQ. CDR3 sequence: CASRWDRGYERYF. CDR3 DNA sequence: TGCGCCAGCCGTTGGGACAGGGGTTACGAGCGGTACTTC.

This clonotype has at least ten counts. This chain connects TRBV10-3 to TRBJ1-6; D unclear. The CDR3 runs to 15 residues. Trimming stripped 0 bases from V and 12 bases from J, with 15 bases between. Germline loops: CDR1 ENHRY, CDR2 SYGVKD. CDR3 amino acids: CAISESITSRGPLHF. CDR3 nucleotides: TGTGCCATCAGTGAGTCGATAACTTCCAGAGGACCCCTCCACTTT.

This clonotype was found a few times. This chain uses TRBV19 with TRBJ2-1; the D gene is possibly TRBD1 (6 bases). Germline CDR1 and CDR2: LNHDA and SQIVND (reference sequence). The CDR3 spans 14 residues. Trimming removed 8 bases at V and 5 bases at J, with 16 bases between. CDR3 nucleotides: TGTGCCAGTCGCACAGGGTACCGGGACAATGAGCAGTTCTTC. Its protein product is CASRTGYRDNEQFF.

This clonotype has ten or more counts. This chain joins TRBV7-2 and TRBJ2-3, with D possibly matching TRBD2 (5 bases). This CDR3 contains 17 residues. The germline CDR1 and CDR2 sequences are SGHTA and FQGNSA. V was clipped by 2 bases and J by 4 bases, with 19 bases between them. In DNA, the CDR3 is TGTGCCAGCAGCTTAAGGTCACGATGGGGAGTCCCAGATACGCAGTATTTT. Encoded protein: CASSLRSRWGVPDTQYF.

This clonotype was seen ten or more times. The chain combines TRBV24-1 with TRBJ2-5, with TRBD2 matching over 8 bases. The CDR3 is 15 amino acids. J gave up 1 base and V 9 bases, and 9 bases lay outside the gene matches. In germline, CDR1 is KGHDR, CDR2 SFDVKD. This chain's CDR3 is CATGLTGGPQETQYF. As DNA, the CDR3 is TGTGCCACCGGCTTAACGGGAGGGCCCCAAGAGACCCAGTACTTC.